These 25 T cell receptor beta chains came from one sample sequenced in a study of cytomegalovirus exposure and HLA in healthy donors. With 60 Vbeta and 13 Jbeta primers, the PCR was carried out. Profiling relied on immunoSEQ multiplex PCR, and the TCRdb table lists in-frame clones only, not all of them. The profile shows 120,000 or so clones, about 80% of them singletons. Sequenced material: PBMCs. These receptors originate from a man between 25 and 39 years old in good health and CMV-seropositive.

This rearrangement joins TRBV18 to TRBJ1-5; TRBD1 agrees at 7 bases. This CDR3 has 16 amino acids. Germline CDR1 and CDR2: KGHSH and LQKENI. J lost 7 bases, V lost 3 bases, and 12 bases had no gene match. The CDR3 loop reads CASSPETGTVGQPQHF. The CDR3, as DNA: TGTGCCAGCTCACCTGAGACTGGGACAGTTGGACAGCCCCAGCATTTT.

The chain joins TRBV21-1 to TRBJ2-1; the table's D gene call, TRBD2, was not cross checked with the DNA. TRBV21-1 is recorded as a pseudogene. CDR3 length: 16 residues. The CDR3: CASSKVGLAAYNEQFF. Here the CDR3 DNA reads TGTGCCAGCAGCAAAGTAGGACTAGCGGCCTACAATGAGCAGTTCTTC.

The chain's CDR3 is CASSYSGQGARGGYTF. The CDR3 nucleotides are TGTGCCAGCAGTTACAGTGGACAGGGGGCCCGTGGGGGCTACACCTTC. The genes are TRBV6-5 and TRBJ1-2; 11 nucleotides align to TRBD1. Germline lookup yields CDR1 MNHEY and CDR2 SVGAGI. J was trimmed by 8 bases and V by 2 bases; bases with no gene match: 10. This CDR3 has 16 amino acids.

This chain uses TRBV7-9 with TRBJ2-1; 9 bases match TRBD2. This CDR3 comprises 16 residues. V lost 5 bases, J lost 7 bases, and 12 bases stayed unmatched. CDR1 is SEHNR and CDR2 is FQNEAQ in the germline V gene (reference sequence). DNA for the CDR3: TGTGCCAGCAGCAGAGCCCAGCGGGGGGCAAGGAATGAGCAGTTCTTC. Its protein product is CASSRAQRGARNEQFF.

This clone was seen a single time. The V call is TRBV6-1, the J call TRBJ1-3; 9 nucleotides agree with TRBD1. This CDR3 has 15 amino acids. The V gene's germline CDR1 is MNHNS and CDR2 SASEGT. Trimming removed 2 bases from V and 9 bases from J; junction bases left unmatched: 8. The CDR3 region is CASSETDRGYGTIYF. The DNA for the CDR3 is TGTGCCAGCAGTGAAACGGACAGGGGTTATGGCACCATATATTTT.

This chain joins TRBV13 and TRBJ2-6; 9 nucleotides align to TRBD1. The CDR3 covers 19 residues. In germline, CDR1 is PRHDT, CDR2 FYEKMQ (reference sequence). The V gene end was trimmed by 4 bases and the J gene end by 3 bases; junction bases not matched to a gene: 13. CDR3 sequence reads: CASSSRPGQGVGGANVLTF. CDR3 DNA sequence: TGTGCCAGCAGCTCACGACCGGGACAGGGAGTTGGTGGGGCCAACGTCCTGACTTTC. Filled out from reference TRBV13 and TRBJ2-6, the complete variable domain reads AAGVIQSPRHLIKEKRETATLKCYPIPRHDTVYWYQQGPGQDPQFLISFYEKMQSDKGSIPDRFSAQQFSDYHSELNMSSLELGDSALYFCASSSRPGQGVGGANVLTFGAGSRLTVL.

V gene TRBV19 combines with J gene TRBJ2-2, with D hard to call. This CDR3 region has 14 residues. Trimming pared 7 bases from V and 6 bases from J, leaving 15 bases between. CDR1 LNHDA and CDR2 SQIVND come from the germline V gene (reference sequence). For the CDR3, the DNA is TGTGCCAGTATTGGAGTTCATCGGGCCGGGGAGCTGTTTTTT. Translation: CASIGVHRAGELFF.

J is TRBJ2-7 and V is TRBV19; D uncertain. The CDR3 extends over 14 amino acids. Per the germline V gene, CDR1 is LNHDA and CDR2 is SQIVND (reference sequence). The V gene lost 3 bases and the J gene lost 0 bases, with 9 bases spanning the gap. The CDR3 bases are TGTGCCAGTAGTATCGGCAGACTCTCCTACGAGCAGTACTTC. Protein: CASSIGRLSYEQYF. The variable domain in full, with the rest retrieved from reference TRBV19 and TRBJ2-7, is DGGITQSPKYLFRKEGQNVTLSCEQNLNHDAMYWYRQDPGQGLRLIYYSQIVNDFQKGDIAEGYSVSREKKESFPLTVTSAQKNPTAFYLCASSIGRLSYEQYFGPGTRLTVT.

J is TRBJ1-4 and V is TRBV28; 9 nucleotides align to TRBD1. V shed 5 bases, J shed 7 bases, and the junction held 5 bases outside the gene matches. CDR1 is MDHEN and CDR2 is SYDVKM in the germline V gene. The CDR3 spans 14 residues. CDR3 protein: CASSTRQGVEKLFF. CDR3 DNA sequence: TGTGCCAGCAGTACCAGACAGGGGGTTGAAAAACTGTTTTTT.

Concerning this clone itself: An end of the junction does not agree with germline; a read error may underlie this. CDR3 in amino acids: CASSLAGGLDTQYF. CDR3 DNA sequence: TGTGCCAGCAGCCTAGCGGGGGGGCTGGATACGCAGTATTTT. The chain has TRBV7-7 and TRBJ2-3; 12 nucleotides align to TRBD2. The CDR3 sequence is 14 residues long. The germline CDR1 and CDR2 sequences are SSHAT and FNYEAQ (reference sequence).

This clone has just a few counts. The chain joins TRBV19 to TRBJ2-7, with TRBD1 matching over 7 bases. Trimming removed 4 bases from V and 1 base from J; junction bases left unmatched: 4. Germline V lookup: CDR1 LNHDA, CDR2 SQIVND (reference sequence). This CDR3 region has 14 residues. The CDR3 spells CASSNGGQSYEQYF. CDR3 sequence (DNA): TGTGCCAGTAGTAATGGGGGACAGTCCTACGAGCAGTACTTC.

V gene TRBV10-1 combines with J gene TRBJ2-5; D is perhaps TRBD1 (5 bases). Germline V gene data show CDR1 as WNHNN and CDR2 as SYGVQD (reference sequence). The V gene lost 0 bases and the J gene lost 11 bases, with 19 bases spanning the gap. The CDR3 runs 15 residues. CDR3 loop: CASSESGRQHDGQYF. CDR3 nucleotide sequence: TGCGCCAGCAGTGAGTCGGGGCGGCAACACGACGGGCAGTACTTC.

The CDR3 protein is CASRTPDRTTNYGYTF. The CDR3 region has the DNA TGTGCCAGTAGGACGCCGGACAGGACCACTAACTATGGCTACACCTTC. The chain uses TRBV19 and TRBJ1-2; 7 nucleotides align to TRBD1. The CDR3 covers 16 residues. V lost 6 bases, J lost 0 bases, and 10 bases stayed unmatched. The germline gives CDR1 LNHDA, CDR2 SQIVND (reference sequence).

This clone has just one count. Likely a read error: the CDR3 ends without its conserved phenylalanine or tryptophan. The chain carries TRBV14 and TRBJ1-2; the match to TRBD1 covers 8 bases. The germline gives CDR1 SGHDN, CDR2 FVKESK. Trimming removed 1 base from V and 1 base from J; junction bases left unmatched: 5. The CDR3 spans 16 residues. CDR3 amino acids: CASSQGGQGFNYGYTS. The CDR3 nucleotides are TGTGCCAGCAGCCAAGGAGGACAGGGCTTTAACTATGGCTACACCTCC.

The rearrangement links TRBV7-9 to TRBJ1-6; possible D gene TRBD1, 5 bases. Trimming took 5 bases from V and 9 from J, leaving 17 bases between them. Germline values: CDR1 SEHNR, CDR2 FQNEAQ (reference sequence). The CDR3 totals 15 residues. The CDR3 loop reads CASSPWQGLGSPLHF. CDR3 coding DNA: TGTGCCAGCAGCCCGTGGCAGGGATTGGGTTCACCCCTCCACTTT.

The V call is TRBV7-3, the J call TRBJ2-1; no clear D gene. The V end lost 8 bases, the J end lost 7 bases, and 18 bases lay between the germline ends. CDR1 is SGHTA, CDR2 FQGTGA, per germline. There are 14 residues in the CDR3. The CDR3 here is CASSRSPFENEQFF. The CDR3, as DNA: TGTGCCAGCTCGAGAAGTCCCTTTGAGAATGAGCAGTTCTTC.

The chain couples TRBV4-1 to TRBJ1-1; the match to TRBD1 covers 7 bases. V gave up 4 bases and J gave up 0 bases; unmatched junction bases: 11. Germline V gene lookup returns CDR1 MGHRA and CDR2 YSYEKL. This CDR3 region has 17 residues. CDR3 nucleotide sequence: TGCGCCAGCAGCCGACGGCTTCCGGGACAGCTGAACACTGAAGCTTTCTTT. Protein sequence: CASSRRLPGQLNTEAFF.

As DNA, the CDR3 is TGTGCCAGCTCACCATACGGCGGGGTAGATACGCAGTATTTT. Its protein product is CASSPYGGVDTQYF. The chain recombines TRBV18 with TRBJ2-3, with D tentatively TRBD2 (6 bases). V was pared by 2 bases and J by 5 bases, with 11 bases between. The length of the CDR3 is 14 residues. From germline, CDR1 is KGHSH and CDR2 LQKENI.

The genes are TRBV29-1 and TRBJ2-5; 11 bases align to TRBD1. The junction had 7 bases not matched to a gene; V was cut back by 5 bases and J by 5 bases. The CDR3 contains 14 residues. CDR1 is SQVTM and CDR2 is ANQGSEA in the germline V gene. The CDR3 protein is CSVWDRGMTETQYF. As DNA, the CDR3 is TGCAGCGTTTGGGACAGGGGGATGACGGAGACCCAGTACTTC. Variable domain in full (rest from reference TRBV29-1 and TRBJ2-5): SAVISQKPSRDICQRGTSLTIQCQVDSQVTMMFWYRQQPGQSLTLIATANQGSEATYESGFVIDKFPISRPNLTFSTLTVSNMSPEDSSIYLCSVWDRGMTETQYFGPGTRLLVL.

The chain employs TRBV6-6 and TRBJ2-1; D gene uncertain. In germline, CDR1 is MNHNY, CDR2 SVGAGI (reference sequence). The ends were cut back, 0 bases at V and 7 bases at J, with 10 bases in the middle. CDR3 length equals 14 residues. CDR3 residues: CASSYSGLMNEQFF. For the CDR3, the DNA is TGTGCCAGCAGTTACTCGGGCCTAATGAATGAGCAGTTCTTC.

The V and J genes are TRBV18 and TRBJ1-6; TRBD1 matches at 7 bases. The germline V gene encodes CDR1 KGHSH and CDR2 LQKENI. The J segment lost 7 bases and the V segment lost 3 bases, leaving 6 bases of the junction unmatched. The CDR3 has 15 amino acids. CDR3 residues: CASSPGRGQNSPLHF. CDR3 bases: TGTGCCAGCTCACCGGGAAGGGGGCAGAATTCACCCCTCCACTTT.

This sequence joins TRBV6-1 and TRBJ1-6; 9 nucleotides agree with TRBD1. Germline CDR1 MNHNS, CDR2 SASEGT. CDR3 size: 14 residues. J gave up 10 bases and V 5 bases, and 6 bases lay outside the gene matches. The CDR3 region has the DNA TGTGCCAGCAGTTGGGACAGGGTAAGGTCACCCCTCCACTTT. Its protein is CASSWDRVRSPLHF.

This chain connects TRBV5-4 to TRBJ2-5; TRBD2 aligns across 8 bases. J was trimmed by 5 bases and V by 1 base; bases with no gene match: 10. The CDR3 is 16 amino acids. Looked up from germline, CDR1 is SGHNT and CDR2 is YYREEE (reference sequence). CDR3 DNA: TGTGCCAGCAGCTTGAATCAGCGGGGGCCGGGTGAGACCCAGTACTTC. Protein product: CASSLNQRGPGETQYF.

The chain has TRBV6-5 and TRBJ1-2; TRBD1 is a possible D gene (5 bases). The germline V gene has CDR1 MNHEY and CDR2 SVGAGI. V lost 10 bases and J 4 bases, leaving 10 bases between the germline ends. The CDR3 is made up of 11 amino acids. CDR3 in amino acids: CATRGGYGYTF. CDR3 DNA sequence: TGTGCCACGCGGGGGGGCTATGGCTACACCTTC.

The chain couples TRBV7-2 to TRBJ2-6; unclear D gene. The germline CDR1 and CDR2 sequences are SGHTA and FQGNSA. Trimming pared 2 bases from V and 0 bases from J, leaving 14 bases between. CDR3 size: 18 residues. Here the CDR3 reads CASSLSWFPGSGANVLTF. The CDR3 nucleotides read TGTGCCAGCAGCTTATCTTGGTTCCCGGGCTCTGGGGCCAACGTCCTGACTTTC. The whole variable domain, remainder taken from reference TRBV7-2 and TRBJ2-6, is GAGVSQSPSNKVTEKGKDVELRCDPISGHTALYWYRQSLGQGLEFLIYFQGNSAPDKSGLPSDRFSAERTGGSVSTLTIQRTQQEDSAVYLCASSLSWFPGSGANVLTFGAGSRLTVL.